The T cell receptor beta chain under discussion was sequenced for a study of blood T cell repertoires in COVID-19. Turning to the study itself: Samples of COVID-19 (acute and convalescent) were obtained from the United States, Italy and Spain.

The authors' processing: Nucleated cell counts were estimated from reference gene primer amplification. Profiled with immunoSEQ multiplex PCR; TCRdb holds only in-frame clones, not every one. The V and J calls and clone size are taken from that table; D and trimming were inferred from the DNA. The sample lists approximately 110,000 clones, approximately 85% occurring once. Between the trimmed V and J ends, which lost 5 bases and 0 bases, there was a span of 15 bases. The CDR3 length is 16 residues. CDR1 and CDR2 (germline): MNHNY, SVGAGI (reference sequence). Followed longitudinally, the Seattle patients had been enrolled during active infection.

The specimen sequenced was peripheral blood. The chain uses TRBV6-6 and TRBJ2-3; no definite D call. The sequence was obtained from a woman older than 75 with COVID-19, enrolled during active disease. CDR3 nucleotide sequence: TGTGCCAGCAGTCAGACTGCGAGACCTAGCACAGATACGCAGTATTTT. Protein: CASSQTARPSTDTQYF.